Each of the 26 T cell receptor beta chains below was sequenced from the same sample in a study of T cell repertoires and HLA-DP antigens. Their cognate antigens are unknown. The table came from immunoSEQ multiplex PCR; TCRdb's copy has only in-frame clones and leaves some out. The sample holds approximately 90,000 clones, around nine tenths seen once. The sample was CD4+ T cells from PBMCs. The source of these receptors is a middle-aged man in good health and CMV-seronegative.

The chain combines TRBV29-1 with TRBJ1-1; 7 nucleotides match TRBD1. V trimming: 6 bases; J trimming: 4 bases; junction bases outside the gene matches: 17. Germline loops: CDR1 SQVTM, CDR2 ANQGSEA. This CDR3 spans 16 amino acids. The CDR3, as DNA: TGCAGCGTGGAGGGGAGAAGACGGACAGGTTTCACTGAAGCTTTCTTT. This sequence encodes CSVEGRRRTGFTEAFF.

The chain couples TRBV7-9 to TRBJ2-4, with D hard to call. The CDR3 totals 12 residues. Germline assignment: CDR1 SEHNR and CDR2 FQNEAQ (reference sequence). Trimming cost V 4 bases and J 6 bases, with 7 bases left between them. The CDR3 sequence: CASSSTRNIQYF. The CDR3, as DNA: TGTGCCAGCAGCTCGACCCGAAACATTCAGTACTTC.

This clone was seen a single time. The chain joins TRBV10-1 to TRBJ2-7; TRBD2 matches 10 bases. From germline, CDR1 is WNHNN and CDR2 SYGVQD (reference sequence). The CDR3 is 15 amino acids. V trimming: 3 bases; J trimming: 3 bases; junction bases outside the gene matches: 5. The CDR3 DNA follows: TGCGCCAGCAGTGATAATAGCGGGGGGAACTACGAGCAGTACTTC. Its protein is CASSDNSGGNYEQYF.

The chain joins TRBV7-2 to TRBJ2-1; TRBD2 matches 8 bases. The CDR3 is 14 amino acids. V dropped 1 base and J dropped 9; count of bases not matched to a gene: 5. Looked up from germline, CDR1 is SGHTA and CDR2 is FQGNSA. The CDR3 here is CASSLVLAGGEQFF. CDR3 coding DNA: TGTGCCAGCAGCTTAGTGCTTGCGGGAGGTGAGCAGTTCTTC.

This clone turned up a few times. The J gene is TRBJ2-1, the V gene TRBV10-1; no reliable D call. V was trimmed by 1 base and J by 5 bases, leaving 3 bases between them. CDR3 length: 12 residues. The germline V gene has CDR1 WNHNN and CDR2 SYGVQD (reference sequence). This chain's CDR3 is CASSEFNNEQFF. For the CDR3, the DNA is TGCGCCAGCAGTGAGTTTAACAATGAGCAGTTCTTC.

The chain joins TRBV19 to TRBJ1-3; maybe TRBD1 (5 bases). The V and J ends lost 6 bases and 2 bases respectively, with 11 bases between them. The CDR3 loop spans 14 amino acids. The germline V gene has CDR1 LNHDA and CDR2 SQIVND (reference sequence). CDR3 coding DNA: TGTGCCAGTAGCGACGGGGGGACTGGAAACACCATATATTTT. Translation gives CASSDGGTGNTIYF.

V is TRBV5-8 and J is TRBJ2-5; 8 bases align to TRBD1. Looked up from germline, CDR1 is SGHTS and CDR2 is YDEGEE. CDR3 size: 17 residues. Germline trimming cut 4 bases from V and 0 bases from J; bases unmatched to any gene: 11. In DNA form, the CDR3 reads TGTGCCAGCAGCCCTAAGAGGGACAGGACATACCAAGAGACCCAGTACTTC. Protein product: CASSPKRDRTYQETQYF.

This chain joins TRBV2 and TRBJ2-1, with D perhaps matching TRBD1 (7 bases). Trimming took off 6 bases at V and 3 bases at J, with 12 bases between the two ends. Per germline, CDR1 SNHLY and CDR2 FYNNEI. This CDR3 comprises 14 residues. The CDR3 loop is CASREGQFYNEQFF. The DNA of the CDR3 is TGTGCCAGCAGGGAGGGACAGTTCTACAATGAGCAGTTCTTC.

This chain connects TRBV9 to TRBJ2-7, with D tentatively TRBD1 or TRBD2 (6 bases each). Trimming took off 4 bases at V and 5 bases at J, with 19 bases between the two ends. This CDR3 is built from 15 residues. From germline, CDR1 is SGDLS and CDR2 YYNGEE. CDR3 in amino acids: CASSSRGPPGDEQYF. The CDR3, as DNA: TGTGCCAGCAGCTCTCGGGGGCCGCCGGGGGACGAGCAGTACTTC.

V gene TRBV7-2 combines with J gene TRBJ2-2; no reliable D call. Per germline, CDR1 SGHTA and CDR2 FQGNSA. V dropped 7 bases and J dropped 3 bases, with 15 bases sitting between them. The CDR3 has 15 residues. This CDR3 reads CASKAEFGYTGELFF. In DNA form, the CDR3 reads TGTGCCAGCAAAGCCGAATTTGGGTACACCGGGGAGCTGTTTTTT.

The rearrangement links TRBV7-2 to TRBJ2-1, with TRBD2 matching over 12 bases. Germline trimming cut 3 bases from V and 7 bases from J; bases unmatched to any gene: 13. CDR3 length equals 18 residues. Per germline, CDR1 SGHTA and CDR2 FQGNSA. The CDR3: CASSFRTLLAGGRNEQFF. The DNA for the CDR3 is TGTGCCAGCAGCTTCCGGACCCTCCTAGCGGGGGGGCGAAATGAGCAGTTCTTC.

V usage is TRBV4-3 and J usage is TRBJ2-7; 11 positions match TRBD2. The ends lost 1 base at V and 6 bases at J; junction bases unmatched: 11. Germline V gene lookup returns CDR1 LGHNA and CDR2 YSLEER. This CDR3 is 17 amino acids long. Here the CDR3 reads CASSQAPDTSGSREQYF. CDR3 DNA sequence: TGCGCCAGCAGCCAAGCCCCGGACACTAGCGGGAGCCGCGAGCAGTACTTC.

The rearrangement uses TRBV6-4 and TRBJ1-6, with D possibly matching TRBD1 (5 bases). V lost 8 bases and J lost 6, with 14 bases in between. Germline assignment: CDR1 MRHNA and CDR2 SNTAGT. This CDR3 spans 14 amino acids. The CDR3 sequence: CASSREAVNSPLHF. Written as DNA, the CDR3 is TGTGCCAGCTCCAGGGAGGCAGTTAATTCACCCCTCCACTTT.

CDR3 nucleotides: TGTGCCTGGGTTACAGGAAGGACCCAGTACTTC. Protein sequence: CAWVTGRTQYF. The genes are TRBV30 and TRBJ2-5, with a weak D call TRBD1 (5 bases). Germline V gives CDR1 GTSNPN, CDR2 SVGIG (reference sequence). Trimming cost V 5 bases and J 7 bases, with 11 bases left between them. The CDR3 has 11 residues.

The chain is built from TRBV7-9 and TRBJ2-7; TRBD1 matches at 7 bases. The CDR3 runs to 13 residues. Germline values: CDR1 SEHNR, CDR2 FQNEAQ (reference sequence). The V gene end was trimmed by 1 base and the J gene end by 6 bases; junction bases not matched to a gene: 3. The chain's CDR3 is CASSLGDSIEQYF. The CDR3 region has the DNA TGTGCCAGCAGCTTAGGGGACAGTATCGAGCAGTACTTC.

The V gene is TRBV5-1, the J gene TRBJ2-2; D gene unclear. Germline V lookup: CDR1 SGHRS, CDR2 YFSETQ. Deletions cut 5 bases from V and 7 bases from J, with 9 bases between. The CDR3 has 12 amino acids. DNA for the CDR3: TGCGCCAGCAGGTCGGCGCACGGGGAGCTGTTTTTT. Translating it yields CASRSAHGELFF.

The chain links TRBV29-1 to TRBJ2-5, with 7 bases identical to TRBD1. Unmatched junction bases numbered 17, after V lost 1 base and J lost 9 bases. From germline, CDR1 is SQVTM and CDR2 ANQGSEA. The CDR3 runs 16 residues. The CDR3 reads CSVEGETGFLQGPQYF. In nucleotides, the CDR3 is TGCAGCGTTGAAGGAGAGACAGGGTTCCTCCAAGGGCCCCAGTACTTC.

The chain couples TRBV4-3 to TRBJ2-7, with 7 positions matching TRBD2. This CDR3 has 17 amino acids. The trim removed 0 bases at V and 5 bases at J, leaving 13 bases unmatched. The V gene's germline CDR1 is LGHNA and CDR2 YSLEER. CDR3 in amino acids: CASSQESPGLGGNEQYF. In DNA form, the CDR3 reads TGCGCCAGCAGCCAAGAGAGTCCCGGTCTGGGGGGGAACGAGCAGTACTTC.

The rearrangement uses TRBV7-3 and TRBJ1-5; D not certain. Deletions cut 3 bases from V and 6 bases from J, with 12 bases between. This CDR3 is built from 14 residues. Germline CDR1 is SGHTA and CDR2 is FQGTGA. This chain's CDR3 is CASSFLGLTQPQHF. The CDR3 nucleotides are TGTGCCAGCAGCTTTCTTGGGTTAACTCAGCCCCAGCATTTT.

The chain recombines TRBV4-1 with TRBJ1-5; D unclear. Germline V gene data show CDR1 as MGHRA and CDR2 as YSYEKL. The CDR3 runs 16 residues. V dropped 0 bases and J dropped 5 bases, with 14 bases sitting between them. Here the CDR3 reads CASSQDPGNDHQPQHF. CDR3 in DNA: TGCGCCAGCAGCCAAGACCCAGGCAACGACCATCAGCCCCAGCATTTT.

V is TRBV6-6 and J is TRBJ1-3; D unresolved. The CDR3 loop spans 14 amino acids. Trimming pared 8 bases from V and 0 bases from J, leaving 11 bases between. Germline V lookup: CDR1 MNHNY, CDR2 SVGAGI (reference sequence). CDR3 sequence: CASDRASSGNTIYF. The DNA of the CDR3 is TGTGCCAGCGATAGAGCCTCCTCTGGAAACACCATATATTTT.

The chain is built from TRBV9 and TRBJ2-5; D perhaps matches TRBD2 (6 bases). Germline CDR1 SGDLS, CDR2 YYNGEE. This CDR3 is built from 15 residues. V was shortened by 3 bases and J by 3 bases, with 15 bases between the two germline ends. The CDR3 is CASSGGVSGEETQYF. The CDR3 DNA reads TGTGCCAGCAGCGGGGGGGTATCTGGCGAAGAGACCCAGTACTTC.

J is TRBJ2-3 and V is TRBV9; 8 bases fit TRBD2. The CDR3 spans 18 residues. Per the germline V gene, CDR1 is SGDLS and CDR2 is YYNGEE. Unmatched junction bases numbered 13, after V lost 4 bases and J lost 0 bases. CDR3 region: CASSSQQGSGASTDTQYF. In DNA form, the CDR3 reads TGTGCCAGCAGCTCACAGCAGGGTAGCGGGGCTAGCACAGATACGCAGTATTTT.

The rearrangement links TRBV6-5 to TRBJ2-3, with D uncertain. From germline, CDR1 is MNHEY and CDR2 SVGAGI. The CDR3 loop spans 15 amino acids. V was trimmed by 5 bases and J by 2 bases, leaving 14 bases between them. CDR3 sequence (DNA): TGTGCCAGCAGTAGACTGGGATCAGACACAGATACGCAGTATTTT. It specifies CASSRLGSDTDTQYF.

The CDR3 DNA reads TGTGCCAGCAGCTTAGAAGGACAGGGGGTGTACTTC. It codes for CASSLEGQGVYF. The rearrangement joins TRBV7-9 to TRBJ2-7, with 10 bases fitting TRBD1. Germline CDR1 and CDR2: SEHNR and FQNEAQ (reference sequence). The CDR3 spans 12 residues. Losses at the gene ends were 1 base for V and 12 bases for J; bases not matched to a gene: 3.

The V and J genes are TRBV15 and TRBJ1-2; TRBD1 aligns across 11 bases. V gave up 0 bases and J gave up 8 bases; unmatched junction bases: 8. Germline V CDR1 and CDR2: LNHNV, YYDKDF (reference sequence). This CDR3 is 16 amino acids long. CDR3 DNA sequence: TGTGCCACCAGCAGAGAGGACAGGGGGCTATCGGGAGGCTACACCTTC. It specifies CATSREDRGLSGGYTF.